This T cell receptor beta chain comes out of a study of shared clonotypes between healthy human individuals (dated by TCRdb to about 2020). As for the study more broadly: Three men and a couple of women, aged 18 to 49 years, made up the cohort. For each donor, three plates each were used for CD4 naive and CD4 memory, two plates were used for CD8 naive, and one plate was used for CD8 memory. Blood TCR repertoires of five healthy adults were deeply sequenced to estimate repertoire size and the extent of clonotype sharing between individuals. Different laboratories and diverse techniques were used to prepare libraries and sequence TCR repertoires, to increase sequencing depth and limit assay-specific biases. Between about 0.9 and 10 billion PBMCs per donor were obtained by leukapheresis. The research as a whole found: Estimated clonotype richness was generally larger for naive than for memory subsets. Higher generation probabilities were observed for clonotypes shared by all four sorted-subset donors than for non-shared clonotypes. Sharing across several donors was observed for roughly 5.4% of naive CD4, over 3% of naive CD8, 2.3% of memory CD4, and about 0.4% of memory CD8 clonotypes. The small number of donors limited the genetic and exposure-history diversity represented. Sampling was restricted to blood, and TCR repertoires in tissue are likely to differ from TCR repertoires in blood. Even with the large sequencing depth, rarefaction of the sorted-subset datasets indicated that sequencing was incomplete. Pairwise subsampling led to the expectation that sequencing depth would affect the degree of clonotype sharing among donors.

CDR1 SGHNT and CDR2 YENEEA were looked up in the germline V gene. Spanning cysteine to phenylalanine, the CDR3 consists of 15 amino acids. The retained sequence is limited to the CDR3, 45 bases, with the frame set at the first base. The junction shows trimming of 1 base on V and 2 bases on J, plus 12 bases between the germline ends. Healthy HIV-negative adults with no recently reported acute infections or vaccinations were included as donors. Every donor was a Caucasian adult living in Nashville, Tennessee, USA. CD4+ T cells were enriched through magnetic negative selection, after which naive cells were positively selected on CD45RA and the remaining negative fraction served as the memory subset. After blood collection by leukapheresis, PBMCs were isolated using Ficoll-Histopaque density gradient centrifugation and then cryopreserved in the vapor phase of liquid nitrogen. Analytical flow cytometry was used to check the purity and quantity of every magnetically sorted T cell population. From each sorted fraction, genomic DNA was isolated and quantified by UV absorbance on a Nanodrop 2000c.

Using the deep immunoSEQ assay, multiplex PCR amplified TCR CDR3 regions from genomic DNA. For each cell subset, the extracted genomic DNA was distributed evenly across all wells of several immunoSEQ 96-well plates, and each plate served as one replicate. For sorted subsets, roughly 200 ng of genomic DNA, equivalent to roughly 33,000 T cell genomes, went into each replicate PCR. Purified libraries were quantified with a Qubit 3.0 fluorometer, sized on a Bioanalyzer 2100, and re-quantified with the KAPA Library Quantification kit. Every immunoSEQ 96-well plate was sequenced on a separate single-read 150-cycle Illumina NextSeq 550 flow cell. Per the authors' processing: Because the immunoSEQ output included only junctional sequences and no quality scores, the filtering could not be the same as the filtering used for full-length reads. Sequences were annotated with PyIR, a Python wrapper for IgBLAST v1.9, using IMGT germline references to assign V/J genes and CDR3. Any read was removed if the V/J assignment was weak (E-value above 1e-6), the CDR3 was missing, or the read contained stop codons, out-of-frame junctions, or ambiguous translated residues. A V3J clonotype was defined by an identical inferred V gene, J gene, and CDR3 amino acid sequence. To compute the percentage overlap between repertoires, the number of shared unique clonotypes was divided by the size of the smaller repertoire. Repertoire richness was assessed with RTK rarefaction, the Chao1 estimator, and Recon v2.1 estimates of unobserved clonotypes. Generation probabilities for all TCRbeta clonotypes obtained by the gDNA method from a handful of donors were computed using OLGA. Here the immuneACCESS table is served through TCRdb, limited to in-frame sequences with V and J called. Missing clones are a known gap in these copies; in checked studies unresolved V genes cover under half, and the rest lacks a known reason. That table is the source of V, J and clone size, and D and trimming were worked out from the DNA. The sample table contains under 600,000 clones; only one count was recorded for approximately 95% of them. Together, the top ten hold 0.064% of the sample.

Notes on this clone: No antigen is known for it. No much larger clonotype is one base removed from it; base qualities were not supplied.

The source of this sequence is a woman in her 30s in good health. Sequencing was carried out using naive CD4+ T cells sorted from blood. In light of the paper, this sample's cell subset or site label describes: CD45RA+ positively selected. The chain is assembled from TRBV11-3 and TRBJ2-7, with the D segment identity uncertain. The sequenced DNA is TGTGCCAGCAGCTTAGTAGGGCGGATGACCTACGAGCAGTACTTC. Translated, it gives CASSLVGRMTYEQYF.